These T cell receptor beta chains were read from a single sample in a study of blood T cell repertoires in COVID-19. TCRdb's copy holds only in-frame clones and misses some; the assay was immunoSEQ multiplex PCR. The sample records some 170,000 clones, around 90% being singletons. Sample: peripheral blood. The receptors derive from a man aged 60 to 75 with active or convalescent COVID-19. Each CDR3 is given with its conserved first and last residue. D genes are given only for firm matches. Part of the rows lack a size; the others show once, few, many or a class for expanded clones.

J | size | V | D | CDR3 | DNA
TRBJ2-7 | . | TRBV27 | TRBD2 | CASSLSTSGRAGEQYF | TGTGCCAGCAGTTTATCCACTAGCGGGAGGGCCGGTGAGCAGTACTTC
TRBJ2-5 | . | TRBV3-1/TRBV3-2 | TRBD1 | CASSRQGIQETQYF | TGTGCCAGCAGCAGACAGGGGATTCAAGAGACCCAGTACTTC
TRBJ1-1 | . | TRBV6-5 | TRBD1 | CASSYSGQGDTEAFF | TGTGCCAGCAGTTACTCGGGACAGGGGGACACTGAAGCTTTCTTT
TRBJ1-2 | . | TRBV28 | . | CASSLSGFYGYTF | TGTGCCAGCAGTTTATCAGGGTTCTATGGCTACACCTTC
TRBJ1-2 | . | TRBV20-1 | . | CSALYGYTF | TGCAGTGCTCTGTATGGCTACACCTTC
TRBJ1-2 | . | TRBV27 | TRBD1 | CASSLSFEDTSTGVDGYTF | TGTGCCAGCAGTTTATCATTTGAGGATACTTCCACAGGGGTGGATGGCTACACCTTC
TRBJ2-3 | . | TRBV6-5 | TRBD2 | CASSYSRLAGGTQYF | TGTGCCAGCAGTTACTCCAGGCTAGCGGGGGGTACGCAGTATTTT
TRBJ1-5 | . | TRBV5-4 | TRBD1 | CASSLAGTGDQPQHF | TGTGCCAGCAGCTTGGCGGGGACAGGGGATCAGCCCCAGCATTTT
TRBJ1-4 | . | TRBV25-1 | TRBD1 | CASSATGDRYEKLFF | TGTGCCAGCAGTGCTACAGGGGATAGATATGAAAAACTGTTTTTT
TRBJ1-2 | . | TRBV29-1 | TRBD1 | CSVDWAGGEGYTF | TGCAGCGTTGATTGGGCAGGGGGTGAAGGCTACACCTTC
TRBJ1-6 | . | TRBV7-2 | TRBD1 | CASSLRKGQGDLYNSPLHF | TGTGCCAGCAGTCTTAGGAAAGGACAGGGCGACCTCTATAATTCACCCCTCCACTTT
TRBJ2-7 | once | TRBV11-1 | . | CASSLVGQGSYEQYF | TGTGCCAGCAGCTTAGTGGGGCAGGGGAGCTACGAGCAGTACTTC
TRBJ1-1 | . | TRBV6-5 | TRBD1 | CASSLGDRGNTEAFF | TGTGCCAGCAGTCTGGGGGACAGGGGGAACACTGAAGCTTTCTTT
TRBJ2-7 | . | TRBV18 | . | CASSETPGDSYEQYF | TGTGCCAGCTCAGAGACCCCCGGGGACTCCTACGAGCAGTACTTC
TRBJ1-5 | . | TRBV6-5 | TRBD1 | CASRTGGASNQPQHF | TGTGCCAGCAGAACAGGGGGGGCGAGCAATCAGCCCCAGCATTTT
TRBJ2-3 | . | TRBV6-2/TRBV6-3 | . | CASSTNLILATDTDTQYF | TGTGCCAGCAGTACGAACCTGATACTAGCAACTGACACAGATACGCAGTATTTT
TRBJ2-1 | . | TRBV18 | . | CASSPAGAPYNEQFF | TGTGCCAGCTCACCGGCAGGGGCCCCGTACAATGAGCAGTTCTTC
TRBJ1-4 | . | TRBV21-1 | . | CASSKYRRILMGQGAFNEKLFF | TGTGCCAGCAGCAAATACCGAAGGATTTTAATGGGACAGGGGGCCTTTAATGAAAAACTGTTTTTT
TRBJ1-5 | . | TRBV12-3/TRBV12-4 | . | CASSPSDQPQHF | TGTGCCAGCAGTCCCAGCGATCAGCCCCAGCATTTT
TRBJ2-5 | . | TRBV5-1 | TRBD1 | CASSLDGRGRAETQYF | TGCGCCAGCAGCTTGGATGGAAGGGGGCGCGCAGAGACCCAGTACTTC
TRBJ1-2 | . | TRBV19 | . | CASSTNRDNYGYTF | TGTGCCAGTAGTACAAACAGGGACAACTATGGCTACACCTTC
TRBJ2-7 | . | TRBV7-9 | TRBD1 | CASSSTGNSYEQYF | TGTGCCAGCAGCTCGACAGGGAACTCCTACGAGCAGTACTTC
TRBJ1-1 | . | TRBV18 | . | CASSPTDRLNTEAFF | TGTGCCAGCTCCCCTACTGACAGGTTAAACACTGAAGCTTTCTTT
TRBJ1-2 | . | TRBV18 | . | CASSNGQDYGYTF | TGTGCCAGCTCAAATGGGCAGGACTATGGCTACACCTTC
TRBJ1-5 | . | TRBV18 | . | CASSPLGGGGQPQHF | TGTGCCAGCTCACCTCTTGGAGGGGGAGGGCAGCCCCAGCATTTT
TRBJ1-5 | . | TRBV19 | . | CASKGIGANQPQHF | TGTGCCAGTAAGGGGATAGGGGCAAATCAGCCCCAGCATTTT
TRBJ2-3 | . | TRBV5-1 | . | CASSSGGITGAGRDTQYF | TGCGCCAGCAGCTCAGGGGGGATCACCGGGGCGGGACGAGATACGCAGTATTTT
TRBJ2-5 | . | TRBV18 | . | CASSPLNRVSGETQYF | TGTGCCAGCTCACCACTGAACAGGGTATCGGGGGAGACCCAGTACTTC
TRBJ1-5 | . | TRBV6-5 | TRBD1 | CASTTGQGGSPQHF | TGTGCCAGCACCACGGGACAGGGGGGGTCGCCCCAGCATTTT
TRBJ1-1 | . | TRBV5-1 | . | CASSGNRVRTEAFF | TGCGCCAGCAGCGGCAACAGGGTCCGGACTGAAGCTTTCTTT
TRBJ2-1 | . | TRBV5-1 | . | CASSLEANEQFF | TGCGCCAGCAGCTTGGAAGCGAATGAGCAGTTCTTC
TRBJ2-1 | . | TRBV7-2 | . | CASSLEVGNEQFF | TGTGCCAGCAGCTTAGAGGTCGGGAATGAGCAGTTCTTC
TRBJ2-5 | . | TRBV10-3 | TRBD1 | CAISRGQGQETQYF | TGTGCCATCAGCCGGGGACAGGGACAAGAGACCCAGTACTTC
TRBJ1-2 | once | TRBV5-5 | TRBD1 | CASSLGQGSYGYTF | TGTGCCAGCAGCTTGGGACAGGGATCCTATGGCTACACCTTC
TRBJ1-1 | . | TRBV12-3/TRBV12-4 | . | CAGAGPNTEAFF | TGTGCCGGGGCGGGGCCGAACACTGAAGCTTTCTTT
TRBJ1-2 | . | TRBV7-2 | . | CASSLRDTTNYGYTF | TGTGCCAGCAGCCTCCGGGACACGACTAACTATGGCTACACCTTC
TRBJ1-4 | . | TRBV7-9 | TRBD1 | CASTQVRGTGHEKLFF | TGTGCCAGCACTCAGGTGCGGGGGACAGGGCATGAAAAACTGTTTTTT
TRBJ1-1 | . | TRBV5-1 | . | CASSSPLNTEAFF | TGCGCCAGCAGCTCCCCCTTGAACACTGAAGCTTTCTTT
TRBJ2-5 | . | TRBV2 | . | CASSDGGVRRETQYF | TGTGCCAGCAGTGACGGAGGGGTGAGGAGGGAGACCCAGTACTTC
TRBJ1-2 | . | TRBV2 | . | CASTMIANYGYTF | TGTGCCAGCACTATGATCGCTAACTATGGCTACACCTTC
TRBJ2-1 | . | TRBV28 | TRBD2 | CASSGGVYNEQFF | TGTGCCAGCAGCGGGGGGGTGTACAATGAGCAGTTCTTC
TRBJ1-5 | . | TRBV5-6 | . | CASSLVTQRDQPQHF | TGTGCCAGCAGCTTGGTTACCCAGCGGGACCAGCCCCAGCATTTT
TRBJ1-2 | . | TRBV6-5 | . | CATRAGGSHGYTF | TGTGCCACCCGGGCGGGGGGGTCCCATGGCTACACCTTC
TRBJ1-2 | . | TRBV5-5 | TRBD1 | CASSLQGSVDYGYTF | TGTGCCAGCAGCTTACAGGGGAGTGTGGACTATGGCTACACCTTC
TRBJ1-2 | . | TRBV6-5 | TRBD1 | CASRPGQGSGYTF | TGTGCCAGCAGACCGGGACAGGGTTCTGGCTACACCTTC
TRBJ2-1 | . | TRBV5-4 | TRBD2 | CASSSELAGVNEQFF | TGTGCCAGCAGCTCCGAACTAGCGGGAGTAAATGAGCAGTTCTTC
TRBJ1-2 | . | TRBV28 | TRBD1 | CASSATGGAYRYGYTF | TGTGCCAGCAGTGCCACAGGGGGCGCGTATCGCTATGGCTACACCTTC
TRBJ1-2 | once | TRBV27 | . | CASRSGARYGYTF | TGTGCCAGCAGATCAGGGGCTAGATATGGCTACACCTTC
TRBJ2-7 | . | TRBV19 | . | CASSIDRPYEQYF | TGTGCCAGTAGTATAGACAGGCCCTACGAGCAGTACTTC
TRBJ2-4 | . | TRBV12-5 | TRBD2 | CASGSGLAGGLAKNIQYF | TGTGCTAGTGGTTCGGGACTAGCGGGAGGCCTAGCCAAAAACATTCAGTACTTC
TRBJ1-1 | . | TRBV18 | . | CASSNGPGLRNTEAFF | TGTGCCAGCTCAAATGGGCCGGGGTTGAGGAACACTGAAGCTTTCTTT
TRBJ2-3 | . | TRBV30 | . | CAWSRGRGTFQPSTDTQYF | TGTGCCTGGAGTAGGGGCAGGGGCACCTTTCAACCTAGCACAGATACGCAGTATTTT
TRBJ1-2 | . | TRBV6-1 | TRBD1 | CASTEGGTGNYGYTF | TGTGCCAGCACTGAAGGAGGGACAGGGAACTATGGCTACACCTTC
TRBJ1-5 | . | TRBV5-6 | . | CASSRDWNQPQHF | TGTGCCAGCAGCAGGGACTGGAATCAGCCCCAGCATTTT
TRBJ1-1 | . | TRBV5-1 | . | CASRRQTEEGTEAFF | TGCGCCAGCAGAAGGCAGACTGAGGAGGGCACTGAAGCTTTCTTT
TRBJ1-4 | few | TRBV18 | TRBD1 | CASHSTGGEKLFF | TGTGCCAGCCATTCGACAGGGGGAGAAAAACTGTTTTTT
TRBJ2-7 | . | TRBV14 | . | CASSGLYEQYF | TGTGCCAGCTCGGGTCTCTACGAGCAGTACTTC
TRBJ2-7 | . | TRBV5-5 | TRBD1 | CASSKDRLSSYEQYF | TGTGCCAGCAGCAAGGACAGGCTAAGCTCCTACGAGCAGTACTTC
TRBJ1-1 | . | TRBV4-1 | TRBD1 | CASSQPGQAEAFF | TGCGCCAGCAGCCAACCTGGACAGGCTGAAGCTTTCTTT